This section outlines one T cell receptor (beta chain) sequence together with its context. Germline lookup yields CDR1 LGHNA and CDR2 YNFKEQ. The CDR3 covers 17 residues. Losses at the gene ends were 4 bases for V and 1 base for J; bases not matched to a gene: 12. This entry belongs to a study of blood T cell repertoires in COVID-19. Clones were sequenced by immunoSEQ multiplex PCR, and TCRdb holds only the in-frame ones, with some missing. The table shows fewer than 35,000 clones, with about 82% occurring only once. The sequencing sample was made of peripheral blood. The TCR was taken from a man in his sixties with active COVID-19. The chain recombines TRBV4-2 with TRBJ2-5; 7 bases agree with TRBD1. The CDR3 loop reads CASSPFTRGGSQETQYF. The CDR3 nucleotides are TGTGCCAGCAGCCCATTTACCCGAGGGGGCTCCCAAGAGACCCAGTACTTC.